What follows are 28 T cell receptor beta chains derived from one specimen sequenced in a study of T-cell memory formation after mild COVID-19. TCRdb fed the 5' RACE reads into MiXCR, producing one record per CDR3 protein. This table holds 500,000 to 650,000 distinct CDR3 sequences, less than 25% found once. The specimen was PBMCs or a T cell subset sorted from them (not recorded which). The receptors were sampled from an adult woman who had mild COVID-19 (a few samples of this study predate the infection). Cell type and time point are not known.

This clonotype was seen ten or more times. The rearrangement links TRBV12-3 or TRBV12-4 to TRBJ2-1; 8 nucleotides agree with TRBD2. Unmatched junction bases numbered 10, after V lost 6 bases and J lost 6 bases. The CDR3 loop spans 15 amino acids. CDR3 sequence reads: CASSRAGALRNEQFF. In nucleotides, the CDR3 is TGTGCCAGCAGCCGAGCGGGGGCCTTGCGCAATGAGCAGTTCTTC.

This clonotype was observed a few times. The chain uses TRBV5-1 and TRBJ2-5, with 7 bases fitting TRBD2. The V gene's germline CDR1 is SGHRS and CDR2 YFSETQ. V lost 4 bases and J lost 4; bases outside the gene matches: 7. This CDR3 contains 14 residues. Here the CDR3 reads CASSAMGGIETQYF. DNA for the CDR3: TGCGCCAGCAGCGCCATGGGGGGGATAGAGACCCAGTACTTC.

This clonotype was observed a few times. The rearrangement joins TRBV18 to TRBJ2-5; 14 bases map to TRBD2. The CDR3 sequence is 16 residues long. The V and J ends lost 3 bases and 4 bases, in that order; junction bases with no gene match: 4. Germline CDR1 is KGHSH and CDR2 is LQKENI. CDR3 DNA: TGTGCCAGCTCACCTCTCGGACTAGCGGGAGGAGAGACCCAGTACTTC. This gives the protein CASSPLGLAGGETQYF.

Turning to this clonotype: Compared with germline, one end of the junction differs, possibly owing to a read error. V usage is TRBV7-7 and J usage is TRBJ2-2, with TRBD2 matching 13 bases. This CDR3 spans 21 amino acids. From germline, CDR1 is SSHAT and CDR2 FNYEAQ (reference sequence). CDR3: CASSSFLAGLAGPANTGELFF. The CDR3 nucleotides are TGTGCTAGCAGCTCCTTCCTAGCGGGACTAGCGGGACCCGCGAACACCGGGGAGCTGTTTTTT. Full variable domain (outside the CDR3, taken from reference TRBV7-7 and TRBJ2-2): GAGVSQSPRYKVTKRGQDVTLRCDPISSHATLYWYQQALGQGPEFLTYFNYEAQPDKSGLPSDRFSAERPEGSISTLTIQRTEQRDSAMYRCASSSFLAGLAGPANTGELFFGEGSRLTVL.

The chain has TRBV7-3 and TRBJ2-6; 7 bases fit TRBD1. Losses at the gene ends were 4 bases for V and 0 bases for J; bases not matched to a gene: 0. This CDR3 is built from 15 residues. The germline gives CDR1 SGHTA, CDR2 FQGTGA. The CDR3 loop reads CASSWDSSGANVLTF. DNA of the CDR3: TGTGCCAGCAGCTGGGACAGCTCTGGGGCCAACGTCCTGACTTTC.

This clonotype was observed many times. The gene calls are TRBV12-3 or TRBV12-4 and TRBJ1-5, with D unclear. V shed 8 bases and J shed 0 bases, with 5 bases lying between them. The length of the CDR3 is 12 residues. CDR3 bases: TGTGCCAGCGGGTATAGCAATCAGCCCCAGCATTTT. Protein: CASGYSNQPQHF.

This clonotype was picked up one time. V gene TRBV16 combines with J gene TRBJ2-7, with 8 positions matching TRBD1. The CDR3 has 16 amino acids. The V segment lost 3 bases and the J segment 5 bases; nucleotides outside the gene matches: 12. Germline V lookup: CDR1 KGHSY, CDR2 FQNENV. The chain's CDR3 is CASSQYPGTGEDEQYF. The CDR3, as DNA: TGTGCCAGCAGCCAGTACCCCGGGACAGGTGAGGACGAGCAGTACTTC.

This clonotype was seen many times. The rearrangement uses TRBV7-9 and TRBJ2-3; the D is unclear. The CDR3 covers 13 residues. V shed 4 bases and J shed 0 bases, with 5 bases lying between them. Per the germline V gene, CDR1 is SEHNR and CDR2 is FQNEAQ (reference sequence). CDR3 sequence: CASSWTSTDTQYF. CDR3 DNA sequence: TGTGCCAGCAGCTGGACCAGCACAGATACGCAGTATTTT.

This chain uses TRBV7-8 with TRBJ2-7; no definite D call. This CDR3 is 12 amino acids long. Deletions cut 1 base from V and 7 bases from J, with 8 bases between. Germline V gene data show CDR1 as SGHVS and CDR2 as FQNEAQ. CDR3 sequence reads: CASSLVSPEQYF. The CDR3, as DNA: TGTGCCAGCAGCTTAGTGTCGCCAGAGCAGTACTTC. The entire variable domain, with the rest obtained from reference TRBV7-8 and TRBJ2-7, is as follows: GAGVSQSPRYKVAKRGQDVALRCDPISGHVSLFWYQQALGQGPEFLTYFQNEAQLDKSGLPSDRFFAERPEGSVSTLKIQRTQQEDSAVYLCASSLVSPEQYFGPGTRLTVT.

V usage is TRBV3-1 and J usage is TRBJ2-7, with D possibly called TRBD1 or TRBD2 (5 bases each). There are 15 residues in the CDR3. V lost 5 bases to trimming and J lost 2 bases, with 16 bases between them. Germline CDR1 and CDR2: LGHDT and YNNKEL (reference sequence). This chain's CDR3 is CASSIGTPGAYEQYF. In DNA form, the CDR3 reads TGTGCCAGCAGCATCGGGACCCCGGGCGCCTACGAGCAGTACTTC.

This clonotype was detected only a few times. The CDR3 nucleotides are TGTGCCAGCAGTTTACAACAGGGGGCTATATCGAAGACCCAGTACTTC. It encodes CASSLQQGAISKTQYF. This sequence joins TRBV12-3 or TRBV12-4 and TRBJ2-5, with TRBD1 matching over 9 bases. V lost 2 bases, J lost 6 bases, and 10 bases stayed unmatched. The CDR3 totals 16 residues.

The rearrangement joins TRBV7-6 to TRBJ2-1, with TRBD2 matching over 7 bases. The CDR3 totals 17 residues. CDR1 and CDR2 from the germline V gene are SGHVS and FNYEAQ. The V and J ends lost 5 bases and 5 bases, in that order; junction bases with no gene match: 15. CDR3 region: CASSRRYFGTTDNEQFF. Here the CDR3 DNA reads TGTGCCAGCAGCCGACGTTATTTCGGGACTACAGACAATGAGCAGTTCTTC.

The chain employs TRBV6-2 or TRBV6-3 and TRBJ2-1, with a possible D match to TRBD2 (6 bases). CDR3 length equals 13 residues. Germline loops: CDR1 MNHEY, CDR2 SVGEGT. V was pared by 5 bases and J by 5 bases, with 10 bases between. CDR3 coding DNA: TGTGCCAGCAGTGCTAGCGAGAACAATGAGCAGTTCTTC. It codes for CASSASENNEQFF.

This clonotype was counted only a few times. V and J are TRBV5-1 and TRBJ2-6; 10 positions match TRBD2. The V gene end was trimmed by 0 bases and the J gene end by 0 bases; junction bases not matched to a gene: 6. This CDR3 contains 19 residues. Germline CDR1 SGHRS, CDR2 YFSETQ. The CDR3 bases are TGCGCCAGCAGCTTGGTTCATAGCGGGGGGTACTCTGGGGCCAACGTCCTGACTTTC. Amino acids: CASSLVHSGGYSGANVLTF.

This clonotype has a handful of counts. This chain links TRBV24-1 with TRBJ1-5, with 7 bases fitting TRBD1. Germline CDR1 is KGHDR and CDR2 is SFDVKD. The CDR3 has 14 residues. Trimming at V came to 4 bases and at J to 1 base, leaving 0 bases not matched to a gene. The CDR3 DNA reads TGTGCCACCAGTGAACAGGGGAGCAATCAGCCCCAGCATTTT. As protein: CATSEQGSNQPQHF.

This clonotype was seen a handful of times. CDR3 DNA sequence: TGTGCCAGCAGCCGGGGGGTAGCTACTTGGAGCAATGAGCAGTTCTTC. As protein: CASSRGVATWSNEQFF. The J gene is TRBJ2-1, the V gene TRBV7-6, with 7 bases matching TRBD2. J was trimmed by 6 bases and V by 5 bases; bases with no gene match: 13. The CDR3 runs 16 residues. In germline, CDR1 is SGHVS, CDR2 FNYEAQ.

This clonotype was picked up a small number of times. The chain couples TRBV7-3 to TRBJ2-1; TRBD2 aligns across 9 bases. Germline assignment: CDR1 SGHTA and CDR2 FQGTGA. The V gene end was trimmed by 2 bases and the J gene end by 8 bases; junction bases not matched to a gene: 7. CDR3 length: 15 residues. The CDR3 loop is CASSLRISGRDEQFF. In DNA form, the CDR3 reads TGTGCCAGCAGCTTACGAATTAGCGGGAGAGATGAGCAGTTCTTC.

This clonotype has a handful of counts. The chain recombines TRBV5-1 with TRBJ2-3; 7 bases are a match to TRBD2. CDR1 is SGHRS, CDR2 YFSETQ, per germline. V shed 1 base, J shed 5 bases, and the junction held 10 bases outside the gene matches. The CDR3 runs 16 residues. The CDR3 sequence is CASSLQLRLAVDTQYF. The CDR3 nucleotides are TGCGCCAGCAGCTTGCAGCTCCGTCTAGCGGTAGATACGCAGTATTTT.

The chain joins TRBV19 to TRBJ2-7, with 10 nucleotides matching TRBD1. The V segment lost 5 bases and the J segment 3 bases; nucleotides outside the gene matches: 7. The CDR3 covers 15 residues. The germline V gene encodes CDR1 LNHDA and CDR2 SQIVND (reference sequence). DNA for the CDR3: TGTGCCAGTAGTGTGGGACAGGGGAGGTTCTACGAGCAGTACTTC. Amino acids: CASSVGQGRFYEQYF.

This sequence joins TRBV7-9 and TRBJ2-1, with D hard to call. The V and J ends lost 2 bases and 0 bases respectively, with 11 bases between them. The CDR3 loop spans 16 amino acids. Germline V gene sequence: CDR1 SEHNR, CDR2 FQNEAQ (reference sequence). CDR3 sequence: CASSLTAIDSYNEQFF. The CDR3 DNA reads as TGTGCCAGCAGCTTAACAGCGATAGACTCCTACAATGAGCAGTTCTTC.

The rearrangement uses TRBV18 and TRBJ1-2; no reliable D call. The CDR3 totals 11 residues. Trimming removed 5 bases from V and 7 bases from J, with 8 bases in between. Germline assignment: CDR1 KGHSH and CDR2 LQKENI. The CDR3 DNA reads TGTGCCAGCTCAGAACAAGCTGGCTACACCTTC. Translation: CASSEQAGYTF.

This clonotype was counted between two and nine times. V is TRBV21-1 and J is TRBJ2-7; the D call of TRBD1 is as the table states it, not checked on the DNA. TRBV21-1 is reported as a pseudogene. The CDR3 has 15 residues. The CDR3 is CASSKGGTGVYEQYF. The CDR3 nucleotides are TGTGCCAGCAGCAAAGGAGGAACAGGGGTTTACGAGCAGTACTTC.

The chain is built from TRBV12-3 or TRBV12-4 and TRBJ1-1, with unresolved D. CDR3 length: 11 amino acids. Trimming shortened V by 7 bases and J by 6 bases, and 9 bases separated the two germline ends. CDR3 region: CASILGSEAFF. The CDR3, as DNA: TGTGCCAGCATTCTCGGGTCTGAAGCTTTCTTT.

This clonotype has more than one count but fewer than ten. The CDR3 DNA is TGCAGTGCTAGCGATCACCGGGACATCCTCCACTTT. It codes for CSASDHRDILHF. The genes are TRBV20-1 and TRBJ1-6; D possibly corresponds to TRBD1 (6 bases). Looked up from germline, CDR1 is DFQATT and CDR2 is SNEGSKA (reference sequence). Trimming shortened V by 3 bases and J by 15 bases, and 15 bases separated the two germline ends. CDR3 size: 12 residues.

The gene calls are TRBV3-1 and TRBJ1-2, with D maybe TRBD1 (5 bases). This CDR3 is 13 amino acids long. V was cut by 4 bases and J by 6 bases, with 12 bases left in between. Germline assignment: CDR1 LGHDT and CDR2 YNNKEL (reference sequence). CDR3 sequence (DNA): TGTGCCAGCAGCCCAGGGTACGGGGATGGCTACACCTTC. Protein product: CASSPGYGDGYTF.

CDR3 sequence: CASSLGPVLSYEQYF. DNA of the CDR3: TGTGCCAGCAGTTTGGGACCGGTTTTATCCTACGAGCAGTACTTC. This chain joins TRBV12-3 or TRBV12-4 and TRBJ2-7; D is possibly TRBD1 or TRBD2 (5 bases each). Trimming took off 3 bases at V and 1 base at J, with 13 bases between the two ends. There are 15 residues in the CDR3.

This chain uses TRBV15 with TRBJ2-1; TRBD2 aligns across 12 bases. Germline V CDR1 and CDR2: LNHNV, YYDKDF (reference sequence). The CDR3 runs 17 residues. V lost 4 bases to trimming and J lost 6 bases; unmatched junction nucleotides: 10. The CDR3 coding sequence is TGTGCCACCAGCAAAGGCAGAGGGACTAGCGGGTCCAATGAGCAGTTCTTC. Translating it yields CATSKGRGTSGSNEQFF.

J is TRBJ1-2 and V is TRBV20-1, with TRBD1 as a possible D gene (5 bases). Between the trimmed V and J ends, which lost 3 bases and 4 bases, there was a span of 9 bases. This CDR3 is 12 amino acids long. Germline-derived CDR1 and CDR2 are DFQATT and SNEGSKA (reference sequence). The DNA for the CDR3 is TGCAGTGCTAGCGACAGTGCCTATGGCTACACCTTC. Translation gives CSASDSAYGYTF.